This T cell receptor beta chain was identified in a study of blood T cell repertoires in COVID-19. Trimming took 4 bases from V and 4 from J; bases not matched to a gene: 3. The CDR3 length is 14 residues. The germline V gene has CDR1 ENHRY and CDR2 SYGVKD. Produced via immunoSEQ multiplex PCR; TCRdb's table is partial and in-frame only. Of roughly 240,000 clones detected, around 86% appear once; the ten largest clones hold around 1.5%. The TCR was taken from an older woman who had recovered from COVID-19. Sample: peripheral blood. The chain employs TRBV10-3 and TRBJ1-1, with 10 bases matching TRBD1. CDR3 residues: CAISAGQGVTEAFF. CDR3 bases: TGTGCCATCAGTGCCGGACAGGGGGTCACTGAAGCTTTCTTT.